The 17 T cell receptor beta chains below come from one sample, sequenced in a study of cytomegalovirus exposure and HLA in healthy donors. The PCR employed 60 Vbeta primers together with 13 Jbeta primers. Generated by immunoSEQ multiplex PCR, the TCRdb table keeps only in-frame clones and is missing some. Of 150,000 to 200,000 clones in the sample, roughly 85% are singletons; the top ten hold more than 0.75%. Sequencing was performed on PBMCs. The origin of the receptors is a woman in her forties or fifties in good health and CMV-seropositive.

The genes are TRBV7-9 and TRBJ1-4; D gene unclear. CDR1 SEHNR and CDR2 FQNEAQ come from the germline V gene (reference sequence). The CDR3 covers 15 residues. V shed 4 bases and J shed 1 base, with 10 bases lying between them. This CDR3 reads CASSSRRLTNEKLFF. As DNA, the CDR3 is TGTGCCAGCAGCTCGAGGAGGTTAACTAATGAAAAACTGTTTTTT.

The rearrangement links TRBV4-2 to TRBJ2-3, with 11 bases that match TRBD2. The CDR3 spans 19 residues. Germline CDR1 is LGHNA and CDR2 is YNFKEQ. V lost 0 bases and J lost 4; bases outside the gene matches: 12. The CDR3 DNA reads TGTGCCAGCAGCCAAGACCTCCGCCCGGGACTAGCGGCGGCAGATACGCAGTATTTT. As protein: CASSQDLRPGLAAADTQYF.

The V and J genes are TRBV11-3 and TRBJ1-1; tentative D call: TRBD1 (6 bases). V was pared by 8 bases and J by 4 bases, with 14 bases between. The CDR3 length is 13 residues. The V gene's germline CDR1 is SGHNT and CDR2 YENEEA. The CDR3: CASGLGGSTEAFF. The CDR3 DNA reads TGTGCCAGCGGGCTAGGGGGATCCACTGAAGCTTTCTTT.

This chain joins TRBV5-1 and TRBJ2-2; 7 bases are shared with TRBD1. V shed 3 bases, J shed 1 base, and the junction held 3 bases outside the gene matches. CDR1 and CDR2 (germline): SGHRS, YFSETQ. The CDR3 is 15 amino acids. CDR3 coding DNA: TGCGCCAGCAGCTCGCGGACAGGGAACACCGGGGAGCTGTTTTTT. Its translation: CASSSRTGNTGELFF.

The gene calls are TRBV5-6 and TRBJ2-4; the D is unclear. Looked up from germline, CDR1 is SGHDT and CDR2 is YYEEEE. The V end lost 0 bases, the J end lost 8 bases, and 9 bases lay between the germline ends. The CDR3 extends over 13 amino acids. The CDR3 DNA sequence: TGTGCCAGCAGCTTGGCGGTCATCGACATTCAGTACTTC. The encoded protein is CASSLAVIDIQYF. The complete variable domain, with remaining parts taken from reference TRBV5-6 and TRBJ2-4, reads DAGVTQSPTHLIKTRGQQVTLRCSPKSGHDTVSWYQQALGQGPQFIFQYYEEEERQRGNFPDRFSGHQFPNYSSELNVNALLLGDSALYLCASSLAVIDIQYFGAGTRLSVL.

The chain recombines TRBV7-2 with TRBJ2-7; perhaps TRBD2 as D (6 bases). The CDR3 is 14 amino acids. Germline loops: CDR1 SGHTA, CDR2 FQGNSA. V lost 5 bases, J lost 1 base, and 12 bases lay in between. The CDR3 region has the DNA TGTGCCAGCAGCGTGGGGGGTACGTCCTACGAGCAGTACTTC. Translated, it gives CASSVGGTSYEQYF.

In DNA form, the CDR3 reads TGTGCCAGCTCACCGTCTCAGAGGGGACAGAATGGCTACACCTTC. Protein sequence: CASSPSQRGQNGYTF. This chain uses TRBV18 with TRBJ1-2, with 7 nucleotides matching TRBD1. This CDR3 is 15 amino acids long. Germline CDR1 and CDR2: KGHSH and LQKENI. Trimming cost V 3 bases and J 6 bases; bases outside gene matches: 10.

In its sample, this clone was seen a few times. The rearrangement uses TRBV6-6 and TRBJ1-5; 7 bases align to TRBD1. Looked up from germline, CDR1 is MNHNY and CDR2 is SVGAGI (reference sequence). The trim removed 6 bases at V and 4 bases at J, leaving 6 bases unmatched. The CDR3 is made up of 14 amino acids. The CDR3 DNA sequence: TGTGCCAGCAGCTCGGGACAGCTAAATCAGCCCCAGCATTTT. Its protein is CASSSGQLNQPQHF.

The chain uses TRBV4-3 and TRBJ1-2; TRBD1 might be the D (6 bases). Germline lookup yields CDR1 LGHNA and CDR2 YSLEER. There are 13 residues in the CDR3. The V end was cut by 1 base, the J end by 5 bases, with 8 bases between. CDR3 bases: TGCGCCAGCAGCCAAGGTACAGGGTATGGCTACACCTTC. It is translated as CASSQGTGYGYTF.

The chain has TRBV6-5 and TRBJ1-4, with 8 nucleotides matching TRBD1. The germline V gene has CDR1 MNHEY and CDR2 SVGAGI. This CDR3 spans 14 amino acids. The ends lost 6 bases at V and 7 bases at J; junction bases unmatched: 7. Here the CDR3 reads CASSPQGVSEKLFF. The CDR3 nucleotides are TGTGCCAGCAGCCCACAGGGGGTTAGTGAAAAACTGTTTTTT.

The chain recombines TRBV25-1 with TRBJ1-1, with D perhaps TRBD1 (6 bases). The CDR3 covers 13 residues. V lost 7 bases to trimming and J lost 1 base, with 10 bases between them. The germline V gene encodes CDR1 MGHDK and CDR2 SYGVNS. The DNA of the CDR3 is TGTGCCAGCACAGACAGGCGGAACACTGAAGCTTTCTTT. Its protein is CASTDRRNTEAFF.

The gene calls are TRBV19 and TRBJ2-1; 7 nucleotides match TRBD2. CDR1 is LNHDA and CDR2 is SQIVND in the germline V gene (reference sequence). V lost 1 base, J lost 3 bases, and 6 bases stayed unmatched. This CDR3 has 16 amino acids. CDR3 protein: CASSIASGGLYNEQFF. DNA for the CDR3: TGTGCCAGTAGTATAGCTAGCGGCGGCCTCTACAATGAGCAGTTCTTC.

This clone was counted between two and nine times. This chain connects TRBV4-3 to TRBJ1-3, with no clear D. Germline lookup yields CDR1 LGHNA and CDR2 YSLEER. Trimming shortened V by 1 base and J by 0 bases, and 7 bases separated the two germline ends. This CDR3 is 15 amino acids long. In DNA, the CDR3 is TGCGCCAGCAGCCAAGGACTGAACTCTGGAAACACCATATATTTT. This codes for CASSQGLNSGNTIYF.

V usage is TRBV29-1 and J usage is TRBJ1-5; weak D call: TRBD1 (5 bases). The germline CDR1 and CDR2 sequences are SQVTM and ANQGSEA. Between the trimmed V and J ends, which lost 4 bases and 7 bases, there was a span of 14 bases. The CDR3 length is 13 residues. As DNA, the CDR3 is TGCAGCGTTGGGGACTCTACCAGGCAGCCCCAGCATTTT. This sequence encodes CSVGDSTRQPQHF.

Notes on this clone: The junction departs from the called germline gene at one end, perhaps through a read error. V is TRBV10-3 and J is TRBJ1-5, with a tentative D call TRBD1 (5 bases). The CDR3 runs to 15 residues. Germline lookup yields CDR1 ENHRY and CDR2 SYGVKD. CDR3 region: CAISRDGGSSQPQHF. The CDR3 DNA reads as TGTGCCATCTCTCGCGACGGGGGTAGCAGTCAGCCCCAGCATTTT.

The chain combines TRBV7-2 with TRBJ2-5; 9 bases align to TRBD2. The J call could be wrong; TRBJ2-7 is a better fit for the DNA end. The CDR3 length is 14 residues. Germline CDR1 reads SGHTA; CDR2 reads FQGNSA. The CDR3 reads CASSTASGNYEQYF. The CDR3 region has the DNA TGTGCCAGCAGCACCGCTAGCGGGAACTACGAGCAGTACTTC.

This chain links TRBV2 with TRBJ1-4, with 12 bases fitting TRBD1. V lost 8 bases and J lost 11; bases outside the gene matches: 24. The germline V gene has CDR1 SNHLY and CDR2 FYNNEI. The CDR3 spans 19 residues. The CDR3 is CASSRIGTGGVSGPGKLFF. Here the CDR3 DNA reads TGTGCCAGCTCACGTATCGGGACAGGGGGCGTCTCCGGGCCGGGGAAACTGTTTTTT.